The 4 T cell receptor beta chains below come from one sample, sequenced in a study of blood T cells in healthy people across ages. Combining a sample-barcoded 5' primer with a J-beta primer mix, a second PCR ran for 7 to 11 cycles. In TCRdb, the 5' RACE reads were re-called with MiXCR into one record per CDR3 protein. Of just over 800,000 distinct CDR3 sequences detected, 60% to 80% appear once; the ten largest clones hold 25% to 35%. The sequenced sample was blood. These receptor sequences come from a man younger than 40 in good health.

This chain links TRBV6-2 or TRBV6-3 with TRBJ2-5, with 7 bases matching TRBD1. The DNA end is more similar to TRBJ2-7, so the J call may be wrong. Germline loops: CDR1 MNHEY, CDR2 SVGEGT. The CDR3 totals 15 residues. The CDR3 region is CASSPGTAERYEQYF. The DNA of the CDR3 is TGTGCCAGCAGCCCCGGGACAGCTGAGCGATACGAGCAGTACTTC.

The chain joins TRBV6-1 to TRBJ1-5; 7 positions match TRBD1. Germline trimming cut 8 bases from V and 4 bases from J; bases unmatched to any gene: 5. This CDR3 comprises 13 residues. CDR1 and CDR2 (germline): MNHNS, SASEGT. CDR3 in DNA: TGTGCCAGCGACAGGGCGGGGAATCAGCCCCAGCATTTT. This sequence encodes CASDRAGNQPQHF.

The J gene is TRBJ2-7, the V gene TRBV18; 8 bases match TRBD1. V lost 4 bases and J lost 3; bases outside the gene matches: 5. CDR3 size: 14 residues. The V gene's germline CDR1 is KGHSH and CDR2 LQKENI. The CDR3 protein is CASSRGQEGYEQYF. The CDR3 nucleotides are TGTGCCAGCTCACGGGGACAGGAAGGCTACGAGCAGTACTTC.

This chain connects TRBV7-2 to TRBJ2-3; unclear D gene. Germline CDR1 and CDR2: SGHTA and FQGNSA. The CDR3 is 12 residues long. The V end was cut by 5 bases, the J end by 5 bases, with 8 bases between. CDR3 nucleotides: TGTGCCAGCAGCCTCTCCCAAGATACGCAGTATTTT. Translated, it gives CASSLSQDTQYF.